The clone carrying this T cell receptor (beta chain) was counted once. Germline CDR1 is SGHRS and CDR2 is YFSETQ. After removal of 0 bases from V and 6 bases from J, the junction contained 5 bases not matched to a gene. This CDR3 has 16 residues. One entry per CDR3 protein, called by TCRdb with MiXCR from the reads. The sample gives some 450,000 distinct CDR3 sequences, roughly a third of which show up once; around 13% is in the top ten. This record belongs to a study of T cell repertoires in cytomegalovirus infection. J is TRBJ2-3 and V is TRBV5-1, with TRBD1 matching 12 bases. This receptor was identified in a human donor in good health (CMV status not recorded). Some clones in this sample may be carry-over from other donors' samples. Sequencing input: PBMCs. CDR3 bases: TGCGCCAGCAGCTTGGATGGGACAGGGGGCGACGATACGCAGTATTTT. Translation gives CASSLDGTGGDDTQYF. Based on the CDR3 plus reference TRBV5-1 and TRBJ2-3, the full variable domain is KAGVTQTPRYLIKTRGQQVTLSCSPISGHRSVSWYQQTPGQGLQFLFEYFSETQRNKGNFPGRFSGRQFSNSRSEMNVSTLELGDSALYLCASSLDGTGGDDTQYFGPGTRLTVL.